The TCR beta chain under discussion was sequenced for a study of blood T cell repertoires in COVID-19 (dated by TCRdb to 2018 to 2021). Turning to the overall study: Collaborator samples came from the United States, Italy and Spain and covered acute and convalescent phases of COVID-19. The repertoires were made available in a free public database intended to serve as a resource for research on the immune response to SARS-CoV-2. Subjects who had been exposed to COVID-19, were actively infected with it, or had recovered from it provided the deeply sampled blood TCRbeta repertoires that made up the dataset. HLA class I and class II types, where available, came from metadata supplied by the sample provider rather than from assay-based typing. The samples were drawn from two sources: the first 160 participants of the ongoing ImmuneRACE study, and 1,000 to 1,500 subjects contributed by 6 global collaborators. The prospective study material was composed of cDNA or gDNA derived from T cells, B-cell-depleted T cells, or PBMCs. Nearly every sample came with metadata listing a de-identified subject ID, COVID-19 status, age in years and sex.

TCRbeta CDR3 regions were amplified from genomic DNA using the immunoSEQ Assay, a bias-controlled multiplex PCR. The study's own analysis went as follows. The number of nucleated cells in each sample was estimated from the amplification of reference gene primers within the assay. To quantify the absolute abundance of each unique TCRbeta CDR3 rearrangement, sequence reads were collapsed and filtered. Productive Simpson clonality was computed per sample as the square root of Simpson's diversity index over productive rearrangements. TCRdb re-hosts the immuneACCESS table, in-frame sequences only. Its copies lack some clones; in the studies checked, an unresolved V gene accounts for under half of them, and the cause for the rest is not known. Clone size and V and J calls were adopted from that table, with D and trimming inferred from the DNA. The sample table shows 300,000 to 450,000 clones, and 85% are seen once. The ten largest clones take up 3.5% to 4% of the sample.

Details on this clone: Its binding antigen is unknown. No per-base quality is available; no much larger clone lies one base away.

Each collaborating institution followed its own protocols to collect whole blood in K2EDTA tubes. Collaborator samples were shipped for TCRbeta analysis as frozen whole blood, isolated PBMCs, or DNA extracted from either sample type. Study-wide findings and limitations: The amount of clinical and demographic metadata varied by source and participant and was provided uncurated.

Spanning cysteine to phenylalanine, the CDR3 consists of 15 amino acids. Just CDR3 DNA is preserved here, 45 bases in frame from base 1. The germline V gene encodes CDR1 MNHEY and CDR2 SVGAGI. The V end gives up 0 bases and the J end 6 bases, leaving 4 bases in the junction not matched to a gene. The TCR was taken from a woman between 18 and 30 years old with acute or convalescent COVID-19. Sequenced: peripheral blood. This chain joins TRBV6-5 to TRBJ2-2; a stretch of 7 junction bases matches TRBD2. The DNA is as follows: TGTGCCAGCAGTTACTCGAATGCGGGGGCCGGGGAGCTGTTTTTT. It specifies CASSYSNAGAGELFF.